The following is a T cell receptor beta chain sequence with its context. Its antigen has not been determined. No much larger clonotype is one base removed from it; base qualities were not supplied. The CDR3 spans 13 residues, from the cysteine through the phenylalanine. This entry keeps only the CDR3 DNA: 39 bases, framed from base 1. V is pared back by 6 bases and J by 3 bases, with 8 bases lying between the germline termini. CDR1 is given as MNHEY and CDR2 as SVGEGT, both from the germline V gene. The data were taken from a study of human T cells and chemical hapten exposure (dated by TCRdb to 2020 to 2022). Context from the whole study: For sensitization, 2% DPC in acetone was applied to a roughly 2 cm by roughly 2 cm area of upper inner arm skin. Patients additionally received weekly therapeutic DPC doses to the scalp throughout the approximately 25-week study period. Patch testing on the upper back used Finn chambers containing 0.01% DPC, with scoring done after 6 days according to International Contact Dermatitis Research Group standards. The patient cohort, mostly female, included alopecia areata with under or over 50% scalp involvement, alopecia totalis and alopecia universalis. Libraries were combined into a pool for sequencing, and differences in TCR yield between samples came mainly from small differences in library volumes within the pool. This study followed changes in the peripheral blood TCR repertoire in vivo during primary and secondary sensitization of alopecia patients to the hapten diphenylcyclopropenone (DPC). Patient blood was sampled pre-sensitization (week 0) and at 2, 6 and about 24 weeks after DPC sensitization. Twenty-nine alopecia patients provided blood for TCR sequencing at one to four time points (pre-sensitization, 2, 6 and 24 weeks).

Overall results and qualifications from the work: Expanded TCRs formed significantly more large CDR3 similarity clusters than pre-sensitization or healthy control sets, consistent with antigen-driven responses. Patch test score was positively correlated with the number of PT1 expanded TCRs, with significance at thresholds 8, 16 and 32 but not at 4. Repeated subsampling changed both the strength of the expansion versus patch-test correlation and the threshold at which that correlation became significant. Alopecia, a presumed autoimmune disease, was present in all patients, so the immune response of the patients might differ from that of healthy individuals. No change with DPC sensitization was found in the number of TCRs above 1 in 1000 frequency, and no evidence of global repertoire structure alterations was found.

The time point label, as the study defines it: patch test 1, 2 weeks after DPC sensitization. In light of the paper, this sample's treatment or condition label describes: therapeutic diphenylcyclopropenone sensitization with weekly scalp DPC. At each patch-test visit, blood was drawn before the patch test was applied. To be eligible, patients had to be aged 18 to 70, diagnosed with alopecia and judged suitable for DPC therapy, while pregnant patients were excluded. Total RNA was isolated from unfractionated whole blood collected in Tempus Blood RNA tubes. Libraries were prepared through RACE. The listed sequencing device is NextSeq 500. Library preparation attached unique molecular identifiers to individual cDNA molecules for quantitative, reproducible TCR counting. Each blood RNA sample was used to sequence both TCR alpha and TCR beta chains. For the original study's pipeline: The median number of TCRs per sample was 95,638, ranging from about 20,000 to 690,600. V, J and CDR3 annotation of the TCR reads was carried out using the Decombinator software suite. To make PS versus PT1 abundance plots, every sample was subsampled to the same number of TCRs (28,000). TCRs were defined as expanded if absent before sensitization and observed at least eight times at the 2-week time point. The public reads were run again by TCRdb, first through fastp at Q25 and then through MiXCR, and only productive beta chains were kept. Identical CDR3 protein sequences are pooled into one entry, listed with their most common genes and DNA. TCRdb's processing, not the study's, gives the V and J calls here. Within this sample are 71,000 or so distinct CDR3 sequences, with roughly 9.2% of them counted one time only. The top ten constitute more than 2.5% of the sample.

The sample in question was whole blood, obtained in connection with sensitization to the hapten diphenylcyclopropenone (DPC). The clonotype originates from a woman aged 40 to 49 with alopecia areata. Some clones in this sample may be carry-over from other donors' samples. The receptor chain draws on TRBV6-2 or TRBV6-3 and TRBJ2-2, with the D gene not clear enough to name. At the DNA level, the sequence is TGTGCCAGCAGCCCTTTGGACACCGGGGAGCTGTTTTTT. This is translated as CASSPLDTGELFF.